This TCR beta chain is drawn from a study of metastatic and nonmetastatic thyroid tumors. Study context: The comparison covered peripheral blood and tumor or nodule tissue in malignant and benign thyroid patients.

None of the patients had undergone any treatment ahead of thyroid surgery. This clone was counted many times. Antigen specificity is unknown. The CDR3 totals 15 residues. Germline V gene data show CDR1 as SGHRS and CDR2 as YFSETQ. The trim removed 4 bases at V and 0 bases at J, leaving 4 bases unmatched. Study outcomes and limitations: Reports indicated that malignant thyroid tumors showed significantly higher TCR beta diversity than benign nodules did, in blood and tumor.

TCRdb used MiXCR to call clones anew from the PCR reads. The table has some 28,000 clones, over 15% seen once. The chain combines TRBV5-1 with TRBJ2-3, with TRBD1 matching 8 bases. This TCR was recovered from a female donor with papillary thyroid cancer or a benign thyroid nodule (not recorded which). Some clones in this sample may be carry-over from other donors' samples. The material sequenced was blood. CDR3 sequence (DNA): TGCGCCAGCAGCGTAGGACAGGGTAGCACAGATACGCAGTATTTT. Translated, it gives CASSVGQGSTDTQYF. Full variable domain (missing parts from reference TRBV5-1 and TRBJ2-3): KAGVTQTPRYLIKTRGQQVTLSCSPISGHRSVSWYQQTPGQGLQFLFEYFSETQRNKGNFPGRFSGRQFSNSRSEMNVSTLELGDSALYLCASSVGQGSTDTQYFGPGTRLTVL.